The source of this TCR beta chain is a study of cytomegalovirus exposure and HLA in healthy donors. Points from the study as a whole: The authors later found TCR association rates varying by HLA locus, with DRB1 most and HLA-C fewest. 150 to 200 TCR beta chains were listed as cytomegalovirus-associated. In a later analysis, fewer than 20,000 TCR beta sequences were associated with HLA alleles at 0.05 false discovery rate.

Turning to this clone: Its antigen is currently unknown. At one end, the junction sequence differs from germline, possibly due to a read error.

This CDR3 region has 16 residues. Per germline, CDR1 SGHDN and CDR2 FVKESK. PCR employed 60 Vbeta and 13 Jbeta primers. Only in-frame clones appear in the TCRdb table, and some are missing; sequencing was by immunoSEQ multiplex PCR. This table holds some 150,000 clones, roughly four fifths found once. The rearrangement joins TRBV14 to TRBJ1-6; D is perhaps TRBD1 (5 bases). This clonotype originated in a man aged 45-65 years in good health and CMV-seropositive. Material for sequencing was PBMCs. CDR3 amino acids: CVSSQAQAWGNSPLHF. CDR3 DNA: TGTGTCAGCAGCCAAGCACAGGCGTGGGGAAATTCACCCCTCCACTTT.